One TCR beta chain is described in this entry. Its target is unknown. The record originates from a study of T cell clones after liver transplantation. The study's findings and limits: Circulating graft-donor-reactive CD4 TCRbeta sequences fell significantly post-transplant in most of the 8 subjects.

Germline CDR1 and CDR2: LGHNA and YNFKEQ. This CDR3 has 17 residues. Trimming left V 1 base short and J 4 bases short, with 17 bases between. Sequenced by immunoSEQ multiplex PCR; TCRdb stores in-frame clones only, minus some. The sample consists of 75,000 to 85,000 clones, roughly 83% of them appearing once. The sample consisted of CD4+ T cells from blood, taken at the 22-month timepoint. This sequence was found in a human patient who received a liver transplant. Some T cells may originate from the graft donor. V is TRBV4-2 and J is TRBJ1-3; D perhaps matches TRBD1 (5 bases). Written as DNA, the CDR3 is TGTGCCAGCAGCCAAGCCCCTCCAGGGTCTGCAGGAAACACCATATATTTT. This encodes CASSQAPPGSAGNTIYF.